A selection of T cell receptor beta chains follows, all from one sample in a study of CD8 T cells in Susac syndrome. TCRdb used MiXCR to reprocess the immunoSEQ multiplex PCR reads, holding one entry per CDR3 protein. The repertoire holds a few hundred thousand distinct CDR3 sequences, with 85% as singletons. Sample: CD8+ T cells from PBMCs. These receptor sequences come from a human donor with multiple sclerosis. Both conserved end residues are part of each CDR3. A D gene is named only where the DNA matches it firmly. Clone size is given for some rows only: seen once, a few or many times, or a class if the clone is expanded.

D: .
size: .
J: TRBJ1-1
V: TRBV19
CDR3: CASSIRLVGTEAFF
DNA: TGTGCCAGTAGTATACGGTTGGTGGGCACTGAAGCTTTCTTT

D: .
size: .
J: TRBJ2-2
V: TRBV27
CDR3: CASSSGVSPGELFF
DNA: TGTGCCAGCAGTTCAGGGGTCAGCCCCGGGGAGCTGTTTTTT

D: .
size: .
J: TRBJ2-3
V: TRBV7-6
CDR3: CASSLGDTDTQYF
DNA: TGTGCCAGCAGCTTAGGGGATACAGATACGCAGTATTTT

D: .
size: .
J: TRBJ1-1
V: TRBV4-3
CDR3: CASSQGGLPEAFF
DNA: TGCGCCAGCAGCCAAGGGGGACTACCCGAAGCTTTCTTT

D: TRBD1
size: once
J: TRBJ1-2
V: TRBV6-5
CDR3: CASSSRDRGLWGYTF
DNA: TGTGCCAGCAGTTCCCGGGACAGGGGACTGTGGGGCTACACCTTC

D: .
size: .
J: TRBJ1-5
V: TRBV7-6
CDR3: CASSLRPGYSNQPQHF
DNA: TGTGCCAGCAGCCTGAGGCCTGGTTATAGCAATCAGCCCCAGCATTTT

D: .
size: .
J: TRBJ2-3
V: TRBV12-5
CDR3: CASGLVLSTGSTDTQYF
DNA: TGTGCTAGTGGTTTGGTATTATCGACAGGTAGCACAGATACGCAGTATTTT

D: .
size: .
J: TRBJ1-2
V: TRBV20-1
CDR3: CSAREGGWTDYYGYTF
DNA: TGCAGTGCTAGAGAAGGGGGATGGACGGATTACTATGGCTACACCTTC

D: .
size: .
J: TRBJ1-1
V: TRBV7-9
CDR3: CASSPPVRTEAFF
DNA: TGTGCCAGCAGCCCCCCGGTAAGGACTGAAGCTTTCTTT

D: .
size: .
J: TRBJ2-2
V: TRBV7-9
CDR3: CASSLGSQELFF
DNA: TGTGCCAGCAGCTTGGGAAGCCAGGAGCTGTTTTTT

D: .
size: few
J: TRBJ2-7
V: TRBV14
CDR3: CASSLLQDFGHEQYF
DNA: TGTGCCAGCAGCCTCTTACAGGATTTCGGACACGAGCAGTACTTC

D: TRBD1
size: .
J: TRBJ2-7
V: TRBV28
CDR3: CASSLTYGTGAGYEQYF
DNA: TGTGCCAGCAGCCTAACTTATGGGACAGGGGCGGGATACGAGCAGTACTTC

D: .
size: .
J: TRBJ2-5
V: TRBV5-6
CDR3: CASSLGTPQETQYF
DNA: TGTGCCAGCAGCTTGGGAACACCGCAAGAGACCCAGTACTTC

D: .
size: .
J: TRBJ2-2
V: TRBV24-1
CDR3: CATSDLVLTGELFF
DNA: TGTGCCACCAGTGATTTGGTCCTCACCGGGGAGCTGTTTTTT

D: .
size: .
J: TRBJ1-5
V: TRBV7-9
CDR3: CASSLALGPREAQHF
DNA: TGTGCCAGCAGCTTAGCGCTCGGCCCTCGGGAAGCCCAGCATTTT